This record concerns one T cell receptor beta chain sequence. Its target is unknown. These data are taken from a study of T-cell memory formation after mild COVID-19. One entry per CDR3 protein, called by TCRdb with MiXCR from the 5' RACE reads. The sample shows 400,000 or so distinct CDR3 sequences, approximately 20% of them seen only once. Notes on the study in general: Second-wave clones that peaked on day 37 lacked confirmed SARS-CoV-2 specificity.

The clonotype was recovered from an adult woman who had mild COVID-19 (a few samples of this study predate the infection). Cell type and time point are not known. The sample was PBMCs or a T cell subset sorted from them (not recorded which).

The CDR3 DNA reads as TGTGCCAGCAGTTTAGGGTTGGGGTATAGTTTGTCTGGGGCCAACGTCCTGACTTTC. Translating gives CASSLGLGYSLSGANVLTF. The V call is TRBV27, the J call TRBJ2-6; D not resolved. CDR3 length: 19 amino acids. CDR1 is MNHEY, CDR2 SMNVEV, per germline (reference sequence). V lost 2 bases, J lost 1 base, and 18 bases lay in between.